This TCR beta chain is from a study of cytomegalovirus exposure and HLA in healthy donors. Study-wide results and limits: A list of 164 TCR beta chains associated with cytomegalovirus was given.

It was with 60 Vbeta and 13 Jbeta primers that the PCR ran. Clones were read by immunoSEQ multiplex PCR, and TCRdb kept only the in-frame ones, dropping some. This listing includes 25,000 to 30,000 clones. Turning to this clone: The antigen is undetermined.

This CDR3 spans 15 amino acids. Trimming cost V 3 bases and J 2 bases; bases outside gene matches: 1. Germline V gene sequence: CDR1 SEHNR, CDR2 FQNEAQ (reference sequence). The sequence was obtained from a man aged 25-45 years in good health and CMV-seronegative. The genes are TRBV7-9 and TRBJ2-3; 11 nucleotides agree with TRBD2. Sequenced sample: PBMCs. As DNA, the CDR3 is TGTGCCAGCAGCTTGGGACTAGCGGACACAGATACGCAGTATTTT. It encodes CASSLGLADTDTQYF.